The entry below describes one TCR beta chain. The target antigen is unknown. Trimming took 5 bases from V and 4 from J, leaving 20 bases between them. CDR1 is LNHDA, CDR2 SQIVND, per germline (reference sequence). This CDR3 comprises 16 residues. This sample stems from a study of T cells after yellow fever vaccination. A single record per CDR3 protein comes from TCRdb applying MiXCR to the 5' RACE reads. The sample lists 150,000 to 200,000 distinct CDR3 sequences; more than 9.5% were seen once. Overall study findings and caveats: CD4 and CD8 compartments shared a small share of clonotypes, likely from convergent recombination. Post-booster reappearance was seen for most primary-vaccination clones (just over 95% CD4, around 90% CD8). A secondary response was less intense yet reached its peak sooner, at day 5 versus 15.

V usage is TRBV19 and J usage is TRBJ1-2; D might be TRBD1 (6 bases). The input for sequencing was CD8+ T cells sorted from PBMCs, taken 15 days after the yellow fever booster vaccination. This receptor was obtained from a man in his late teens or twenties who received the YFV17D yellow fever vaccine. For the CDR3, the DNA is TGTGCCAGTAGTCCCAGAGGGGGATTGATCGGCTATGGCTACACCTTC. Translating gives CASSPRGGLIGYGYTF.